These T cell receptor beta chains were read from a single sample in a study of blood T cell repertoires in COVID-19. Using immunoSEQ multiplex PCR, the repertoire was profiled, and TCRdb retains in-frame clones only, with some absent. The profile covers approximately 230,000 clones, with roughly four fifths appearing a single time and about 10% taken by the ten largest. The sample comprised peripheral blood. The receptors derive from a man older than 75 with acute or convalescent COVID-19. Both conserved end residues are part of each CDR3. Fields, in order: clone size, V gene, D gene, J gene, CDR3 DNA, CDR3 protein. The D gene is left open where the match is weak. Rows may omit the clone size; those that give it use once, few, many or a size class.

clone size: -; V gene: TRBV2; D gene: -; J gene: TRBJ2-7; CDR3 DNA: TGTGCCAGCAGGAAACAGGGAGACGAGCAGTACTTC; CDR3 protein: CASRKQGDEQYF
clone size: -; V gene: TRBV30; D gene: -; J gene: TRBJ1-1; CDR3 DNA: TGTGCCTGGAGAACTATAAGGGGGGGTGACGCTTTCTTT; CDR3 protein: CAWRTIRGGDAFF
clone size: -; V gene: TRBV30; D gene: -; J gene: TRBJ2-7; CDR3 DNA: TGTGCCTGGAGTATTCGGTCCGAGCAGTACTTC; CDR3 protein: CAWSIRSEQYF
clone size: -; V gene: TRBV7-9; D gene: TRBD1; J gene: TRBJ1-3; CDR3 DNA: TGTGCCAGCGTCACAGGGGGACGAGGAAACACCATATATTTT; CDR3 protein: CASVTGGRGNTIYF
clone size: -; V gene: TRBV25-1; D gene: -; J gene: TRBJ1-5; CDR3 DNA: TGTGCCAGCAAAGGAGAGGATTATCAGCCCCAGCATTTT; CDR3 protein: CASKGEDYQPQHF
clone size: -; V gene: TRBV19; D gene: TRBD1; J gene: TRBJ2-7; CDR3 DNA: TGTGCCAGTAGTTCTCGGACAGGGGGTTCCCTCTACGAGCAGTACTTC; CDR3 protein: CASSSRTGGSLYEQYF
clone size: -; V gene: TRBV27; D gene: TRBD2; J gene: TRBJ2-3; CDR3 DNA: TGTGCCAGCAGAGGGACTAGCGGGGGCAAGGGGACGCAGTATTTT; CDR3 protein: CASRGTSGGKGTQYF
clone size: -; V gene: TRBV28; D gene: -; J gene: TRBJ1-6; CDR3 DNA: TGTGCCAGCAGTTTATGGGCTGCCAGCTCCTATAATTCACCCCTCCACTTT; CDR3 protein: CASSLWAASSYNSPLHF
clone size: once; V gene: TRBV29-1; D gene: -; J gene: TRBJ1-1; CDR3 DNA: TGCAGCGTGTCTACAGGGACCAACACTGAAGCTTTCTTT; CDR3 protein: CSVSTGTNTEAFF
clone size: -; V gene: TRBV10-1; D gene: -; J gene: TRBJ1-5; CDR3 DNA: TGCGCCAGCAGTGAGTCCACGGACTCCTATAGCAATCAGCCCCAGCATTTT; CDR3 protein: CASSESTDSYSNQPQHF
clone size: -; V gene: TRBV7-2; D gene: TRBD1; J gene: TRBJ2-5; CDR3 DNA: TGTGCCAGCAGCTTAGGGCTTTCACAGGGGTCGGGGACCCAGTACTTC; CDR3 protein: CASSLGLSQGSGTQYF
clone size: few; V gene: TRBV28; D gene: TRBD1; J gene: TRBJ1-3; CDR3 DNA: TGTGCCAGCAGTTTTCGGAGGGGGCCCTTTATCCCCATATATTTT; CDR3 protein: CASSFRRGPFIPIYF
clone size: -; V gene: TRBV19; D gene: -; J gene: TRBJ1-6; CDR3 DNA: TGTGCCAGTAGTATACCCCACGGCTCCTATAATTCACCCCTCCACTTT; CDR3 protein: CASSIPHGSYNSPLHF
clone size: -; V gene: TRBV19; D gene: TRBD1; J gene: TRBJ2-4; CDR3 DNA: TGTGCCAGTAGTCCCAGTTTCAGGGGGATTCAGTACTTC; CDR3 protein: CASSPSFRGIQYF
clone size: -; V gene: TRBV6-5; D gene: -; J gene: TRBJ2-4; CDR3 DNA: TGTGCCAGCAGGGATTTTAGGGGGGGAGACATTCAGTACTTC; CDR3 protein: CASRDFRGGDIQYF
clone size: -; V gene: TRBV6-6; D gene: -; J gene: TRBJ1-2; CDR3 DNA: TGTGCCAGCAGTTACTCCGGGGATGACTATGGCTACACCTTC; CDR3 protein: CASSYSGDDYGYTF